This T cell receptor (beta chain) stems from a study of T cells in Graves' hyperthyroidism and ophthalmopathy. Notes on the study in general: Most thyroid clonotypes that were expanded above 0.001 also turned up in blood.

About this clonotype itself: Its specificity is unknown. A much larger clone lies a single base off, so this may be a read error.

Germline V gives CDR1 SGHTA, CDR2 FQGTGA. There are 13 residues in the CDR3. The V end lost 2 bases, the J end lost 6 bases, and 10 bases lay between the germline ends. Patients were excluded for uncontrolled infection, other autoimmune disease, pregnancy or lactation. Amplified TCR beta CDR3 regions derived from RNA transcripts. An initial round of RT-PCR targeting the TCR CDR3 relied on the HTBI primer set. TCRdb ran MiXCR on the multiplex PCR reads and lists one entry per CDR3 protein. This table holds 690,000 or so distinct CDR3 sequences, 18% found once. The sample comprised blood. The rearrangement joins TRBV7-3 to TRBJ1-2, with D maybe TRBD1 (6 bases). The receptor was isolated from a woman aged 45-60 years with Graves' hyperthyroidism that later progressed to Graves' ophthalmopathy. CDR3 sequence (DNA): TGTGCCAGCAGCTTAGGCAGGGGAGATGGCTACACCTTC. As protein: CASSLGRGDGYTF.